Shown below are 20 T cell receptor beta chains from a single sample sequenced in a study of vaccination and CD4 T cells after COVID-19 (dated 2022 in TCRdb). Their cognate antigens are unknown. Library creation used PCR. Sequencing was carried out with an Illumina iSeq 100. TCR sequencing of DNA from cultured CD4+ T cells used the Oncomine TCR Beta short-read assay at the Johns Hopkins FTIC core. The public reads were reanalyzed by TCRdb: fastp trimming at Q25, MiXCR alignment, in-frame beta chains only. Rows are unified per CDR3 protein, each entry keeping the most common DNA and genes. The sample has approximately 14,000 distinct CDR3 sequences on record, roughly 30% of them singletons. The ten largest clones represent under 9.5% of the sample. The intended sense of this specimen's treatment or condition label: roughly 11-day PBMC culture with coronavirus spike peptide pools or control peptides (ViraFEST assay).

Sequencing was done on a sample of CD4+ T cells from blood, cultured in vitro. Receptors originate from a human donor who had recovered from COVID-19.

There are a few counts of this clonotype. CDR3 coding DNA: TGTGCCAGTAATGCGGCGGGGCTCGATAATGAAAAACTGTTTTTT. Translated: CASNAAGLDNEKLFF. V is TRBV19 and J is TRBJ1-4, with TRBD1 as a possible D gene (5 bases). V lost 7 bases and J lost 4, with 16 bases in between. Germline V lookup: CDR1 LNHDA, CDR2 SQIVND (reference sequence). The CDR3 extends over 15 amino acids.

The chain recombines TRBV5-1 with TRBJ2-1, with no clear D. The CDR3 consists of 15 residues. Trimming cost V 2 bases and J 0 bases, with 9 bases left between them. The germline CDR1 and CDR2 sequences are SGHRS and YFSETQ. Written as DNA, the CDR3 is TGCGCCAGCAGCTTCCGGCGGAGCTCCTACAATGAGCAGTTCTTC. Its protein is CASSFRRSSYNEQFF.

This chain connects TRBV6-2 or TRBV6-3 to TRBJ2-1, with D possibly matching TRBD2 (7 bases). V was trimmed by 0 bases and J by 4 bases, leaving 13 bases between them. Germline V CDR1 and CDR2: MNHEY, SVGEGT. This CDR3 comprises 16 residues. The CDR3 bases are TGTGCCAGCAGTTACTCGGGAGGGGGGGTTTACAATGAGCAGTTCTTC. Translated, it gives CASSYSGGGVYNEQFF.

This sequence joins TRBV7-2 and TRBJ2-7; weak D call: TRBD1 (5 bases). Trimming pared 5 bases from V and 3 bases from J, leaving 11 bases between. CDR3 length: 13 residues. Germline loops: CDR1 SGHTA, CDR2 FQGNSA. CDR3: CASSRNTGYEQYF. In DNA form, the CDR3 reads TGTGCCAGCAGCCGAAATACAGGCTACGAGCAGTACTTC.

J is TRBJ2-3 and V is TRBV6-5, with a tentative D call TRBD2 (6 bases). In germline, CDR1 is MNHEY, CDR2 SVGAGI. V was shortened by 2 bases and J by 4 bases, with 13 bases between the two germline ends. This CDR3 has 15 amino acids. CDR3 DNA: TGTGCCAGCAGTTACGGGGGGTTATACGCAGATACGCAGTATTTT. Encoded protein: CASSYGGLYADTQYF.

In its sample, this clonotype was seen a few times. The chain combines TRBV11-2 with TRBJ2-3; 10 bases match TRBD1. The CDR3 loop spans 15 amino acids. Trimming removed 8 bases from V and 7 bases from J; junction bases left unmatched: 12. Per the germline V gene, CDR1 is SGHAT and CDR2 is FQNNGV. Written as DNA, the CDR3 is TGTGCCAGCCGAGCGACAGGGGGCAAAGGGAATACGCAGTATTTT. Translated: CASRATGGKGNTQYF.

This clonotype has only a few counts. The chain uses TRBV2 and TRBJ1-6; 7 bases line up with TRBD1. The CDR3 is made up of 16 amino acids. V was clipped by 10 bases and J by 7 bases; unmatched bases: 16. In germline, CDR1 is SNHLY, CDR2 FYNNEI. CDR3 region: CAKDRVALGANSPLHF. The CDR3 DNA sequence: TGTGCCAAAGACAGGGTTGCCCTCGGAGCAAATTCACCCCTCCACTTT.

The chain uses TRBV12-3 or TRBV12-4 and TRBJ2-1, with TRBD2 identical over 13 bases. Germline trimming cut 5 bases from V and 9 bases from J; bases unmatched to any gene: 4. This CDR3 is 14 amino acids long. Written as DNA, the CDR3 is TGTGCCAGCAGTACTAGCGGGGGGGCCGGTGAGCAGTTCTTC. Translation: CASSTSGGAGEQFF.

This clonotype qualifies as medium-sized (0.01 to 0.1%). The CDR3 loop reads CASSRPSGNMNTEAFF. In nucleotides, the CDR3 is TGTGCCAGCAGCCGTCCCAGCGGTAACATGAACACTGAAGCTTTCTTT. The chain recombines TRBV11-3 with TRBJ1-1, with D unclear. There are 16 residues in the CDR3. Germline CDR1 SGHNT, CDR2 YENEEA. Trimming took 5 bases from V and 0 from J, leaving 16 bases between them.

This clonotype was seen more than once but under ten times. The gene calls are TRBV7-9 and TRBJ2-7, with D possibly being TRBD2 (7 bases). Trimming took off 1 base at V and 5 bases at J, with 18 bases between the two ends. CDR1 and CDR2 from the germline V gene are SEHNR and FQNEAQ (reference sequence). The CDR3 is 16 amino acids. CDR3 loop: CASSLGGRGFLDEQYF. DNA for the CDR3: TGTGCCAGCAGCTTAGGGGGGAGGGGGTTTCTCGACGAGCAGTACTTC.

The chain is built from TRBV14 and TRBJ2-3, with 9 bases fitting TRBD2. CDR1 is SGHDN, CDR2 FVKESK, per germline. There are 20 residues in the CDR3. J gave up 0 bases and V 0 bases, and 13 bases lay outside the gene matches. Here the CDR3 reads CASSQDWVSGGDPSTDTQYF. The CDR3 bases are TGTGCCAGCAGCCAAGATTGGGTTAGCGGGGGCGATCCTAGCACAGATACGCAGTATTTT. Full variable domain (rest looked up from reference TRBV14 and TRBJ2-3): EAGVTQFPSHSVIEKGQTVTLRCDPISGHDNLYWYRRVMGKEIKFLLHFVKESKQDESGMPNNRFLAERTGGTYSTLKVQPAELEDSGVYFCASSQDWVSGGDPSTDTQYFGPGTRLTVL.

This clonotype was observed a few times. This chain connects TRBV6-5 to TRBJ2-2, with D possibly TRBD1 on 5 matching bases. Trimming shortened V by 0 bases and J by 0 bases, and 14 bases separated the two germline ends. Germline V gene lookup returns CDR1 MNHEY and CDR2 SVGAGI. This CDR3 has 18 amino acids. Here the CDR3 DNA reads TGTGCCAGCAGTTACTCCCCTAAGGGGTTATCGAACACCGGGGAGCTGTTTTTT. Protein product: CASSYSPKGLSNTGELFF.

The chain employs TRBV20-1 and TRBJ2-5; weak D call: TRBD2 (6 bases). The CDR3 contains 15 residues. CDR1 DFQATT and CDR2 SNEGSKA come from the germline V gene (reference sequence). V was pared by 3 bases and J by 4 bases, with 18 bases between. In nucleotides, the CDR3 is TGCAGTGCTAGTTACGCTGCAGTGGGGGGAGAGACCCAGTACTTC. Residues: CSASYAAVGGETQYF.

The CDR3 region has the DNA TGCAGTGCTACTAACCCGGGACAGGGGTCTATCGGCTACACCTTC. This encodes CSATNPGQGSIGYTF. The V call is TRBV20-1, the J call TRBJ1-2; TRBD1 matches at 10 bases. Germline V gene data show CDR1 as DFQATT and CDR2 as SNEGSKA (reference sequence). This CDR3 comprises 15 residues. Trimming took 4 bases from V and 8 from J; bases not matched to a gene: 13.

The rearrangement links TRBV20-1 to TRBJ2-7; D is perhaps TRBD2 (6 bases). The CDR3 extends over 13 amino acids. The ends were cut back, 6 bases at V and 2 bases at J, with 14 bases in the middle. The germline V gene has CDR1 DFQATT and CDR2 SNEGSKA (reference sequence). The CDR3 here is CSALGGGTYEQYF. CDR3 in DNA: TGCAGTGCCCTGGGAGGTGGCACCTACGAGCAGTACTTC.

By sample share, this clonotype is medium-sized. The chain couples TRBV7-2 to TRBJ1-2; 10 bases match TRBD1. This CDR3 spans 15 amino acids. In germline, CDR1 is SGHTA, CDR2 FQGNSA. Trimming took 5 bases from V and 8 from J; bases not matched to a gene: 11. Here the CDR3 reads CASSPQTGGRKGYTF. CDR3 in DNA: TGTGCCAGCAGCCCTCAGACAGGGGGCAGAAAAGGCTACACCTTC.

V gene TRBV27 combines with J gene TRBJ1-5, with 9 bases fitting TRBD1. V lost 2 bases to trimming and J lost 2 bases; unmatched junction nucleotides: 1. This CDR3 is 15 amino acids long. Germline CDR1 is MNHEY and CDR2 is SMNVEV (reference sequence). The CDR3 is CASSLRQGGNQPQHF. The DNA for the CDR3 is TGTGCCAGCAGTTTAAGACAGGGGGGCAATCAGCCCCAGCATTTT.

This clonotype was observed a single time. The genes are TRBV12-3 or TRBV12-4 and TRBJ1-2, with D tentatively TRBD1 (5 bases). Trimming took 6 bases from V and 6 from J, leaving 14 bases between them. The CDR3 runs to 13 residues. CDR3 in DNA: TGTGCCAGCAGGCCAGGGACCCTTGATGGCTACACCTTC. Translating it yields CASRPGTLDGYTF.

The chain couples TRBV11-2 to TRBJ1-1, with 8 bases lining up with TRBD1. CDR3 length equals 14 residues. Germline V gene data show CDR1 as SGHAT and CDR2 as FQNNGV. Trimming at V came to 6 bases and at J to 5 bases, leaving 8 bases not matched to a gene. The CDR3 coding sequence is TGTGCCAGCAGGCAAACAGGGGGAGGGACTGAAGCTTTCTTT. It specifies CASRQTGGGTEAFF. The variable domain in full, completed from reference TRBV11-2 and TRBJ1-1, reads EAGVAQSPRYKIIEKRQSVAFWCNPISGHATLYWYQQILGQGPKLLIQFQNNGVVDDSQLPKDRFSAERLKGVDSTLKIQPAKLEDSAVYLCASRQTGGGTEAFFGQGTRLTVV.

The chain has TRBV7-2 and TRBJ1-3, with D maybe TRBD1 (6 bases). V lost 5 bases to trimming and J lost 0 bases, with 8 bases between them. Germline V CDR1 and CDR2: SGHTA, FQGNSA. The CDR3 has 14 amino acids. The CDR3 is CASSLGHSGNTIYF. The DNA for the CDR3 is TGTGCCAGCAGCCTGGGACACTCTGGAAACACCATATATTTT.